A selection of T cell receptor beta chains follows, all from one sample in a study of blood T cell repertoires in COVID-19. Here immunoSEQ multiplex PCR was the method, and the copy in TCRdb shows in-frame clones only, minus some. Here the sample spans 400,000 to 450,000 clones, about 88% being singletons. Sequencing input: peripheral blood. The source is a woman aged 40 to 50 with COVID-19, enrolled during active disease. CDR3s include the opening cysteine and the closing phenylalanine or tryptophan. The D gene is left open where the match is weak.

v_call: TRBV6-5
cdr3_length: 14
j_call: TRBJ1-2
d_call: -
cdr3_aa: CASTKQGSIYGYTF
cdr3_nt: TGTGCCAGCACAAAACAGGGTTCGATATATGGCTACACCTTC

v_call: TRBV28
cdr3_length: 16
j_call: TRBJ1-1
d_call: -
cdr3_aa: CASSPPGVLMNTEAFF
cdr3_nt: TGTGCCAGCAGCCCGCCCGGTGTCTTAATGAACACTGAAGCTTTCTTT

v_call: TRBV15
cdr3_length: 15
j_call: TRBJ1-2
d_call: TRBD1
cdr3_aa: CATSRERQGSYGYTF
cdr3_nt: TGTGCCACCAGCAGAGAAAGACAGGGGAGCTATGGCTACACCTTC

v_call: TRBV24-1
cdr3_length: 15
j_call: TRBJ1-1
d_call: -
cdr3_aa: CATSDPGTDPTEAFF
cdr3_nt: TGTGCCACCAGTGACCCTGGTACAGACCCGACTGAAGCTTTCTTT

v_call: TRBV6-5
cdr3_length: 14
j_call: TRBJ1-3
d_call: -
cdr3_aa: CASSYRGTGNTIYF
cdr3_nt: TGTGCCAGCAGTTACAGAGGTACCGGAAACACCATATATTTT

v_call: TRBV7-6
cdr3_length: 15
j_call: TRBJ2-1
d_call: TRBD1
cdr3_aa: CASSLGQVTSDEQFF
cdr3_nt: TGTGCCAGCAGCTTGGGACAGGTCACGTCCGATGAGCAGTTCTTC

v_call: TRBV29-1
cdr3_length: 12
j_call: TRBJ1-2
d_call: -
cdr3_aa: CSVEREGYGYTF
cdr3_nt: TGCAGCGTTGAACGAGAGGGCTATGGCTACACCTTC

v_call: TRBV9
cdr3_length: 13
j_call: TRBJ1-2
d_call: -
cdr3_aa: CASSASGEGGYTF
cdr3_nt: TGTGCCAGCAGCGCGTCAGGGGAGGGAGGCTACACCTTC

v_call: TRBV25-1
cdr3_length: 12
j_call: TRBJ1-4
d_call: -
cdr3_aa: CASSRTVVDLFF
cdr3_nt: TGTGCCAGCAGTAGGACAGTAGTTGACCTGTTTTTT

v_call: TRBV6-5
cdr3_length: 13
j_call: TRBJ1-5
d_call: -
cdr3_aa: CASSNGPNQPQHF
cdr3_nt: TGTGCCAGCTCTAACGGTCCGAATCAGCCCCAGCATTTT